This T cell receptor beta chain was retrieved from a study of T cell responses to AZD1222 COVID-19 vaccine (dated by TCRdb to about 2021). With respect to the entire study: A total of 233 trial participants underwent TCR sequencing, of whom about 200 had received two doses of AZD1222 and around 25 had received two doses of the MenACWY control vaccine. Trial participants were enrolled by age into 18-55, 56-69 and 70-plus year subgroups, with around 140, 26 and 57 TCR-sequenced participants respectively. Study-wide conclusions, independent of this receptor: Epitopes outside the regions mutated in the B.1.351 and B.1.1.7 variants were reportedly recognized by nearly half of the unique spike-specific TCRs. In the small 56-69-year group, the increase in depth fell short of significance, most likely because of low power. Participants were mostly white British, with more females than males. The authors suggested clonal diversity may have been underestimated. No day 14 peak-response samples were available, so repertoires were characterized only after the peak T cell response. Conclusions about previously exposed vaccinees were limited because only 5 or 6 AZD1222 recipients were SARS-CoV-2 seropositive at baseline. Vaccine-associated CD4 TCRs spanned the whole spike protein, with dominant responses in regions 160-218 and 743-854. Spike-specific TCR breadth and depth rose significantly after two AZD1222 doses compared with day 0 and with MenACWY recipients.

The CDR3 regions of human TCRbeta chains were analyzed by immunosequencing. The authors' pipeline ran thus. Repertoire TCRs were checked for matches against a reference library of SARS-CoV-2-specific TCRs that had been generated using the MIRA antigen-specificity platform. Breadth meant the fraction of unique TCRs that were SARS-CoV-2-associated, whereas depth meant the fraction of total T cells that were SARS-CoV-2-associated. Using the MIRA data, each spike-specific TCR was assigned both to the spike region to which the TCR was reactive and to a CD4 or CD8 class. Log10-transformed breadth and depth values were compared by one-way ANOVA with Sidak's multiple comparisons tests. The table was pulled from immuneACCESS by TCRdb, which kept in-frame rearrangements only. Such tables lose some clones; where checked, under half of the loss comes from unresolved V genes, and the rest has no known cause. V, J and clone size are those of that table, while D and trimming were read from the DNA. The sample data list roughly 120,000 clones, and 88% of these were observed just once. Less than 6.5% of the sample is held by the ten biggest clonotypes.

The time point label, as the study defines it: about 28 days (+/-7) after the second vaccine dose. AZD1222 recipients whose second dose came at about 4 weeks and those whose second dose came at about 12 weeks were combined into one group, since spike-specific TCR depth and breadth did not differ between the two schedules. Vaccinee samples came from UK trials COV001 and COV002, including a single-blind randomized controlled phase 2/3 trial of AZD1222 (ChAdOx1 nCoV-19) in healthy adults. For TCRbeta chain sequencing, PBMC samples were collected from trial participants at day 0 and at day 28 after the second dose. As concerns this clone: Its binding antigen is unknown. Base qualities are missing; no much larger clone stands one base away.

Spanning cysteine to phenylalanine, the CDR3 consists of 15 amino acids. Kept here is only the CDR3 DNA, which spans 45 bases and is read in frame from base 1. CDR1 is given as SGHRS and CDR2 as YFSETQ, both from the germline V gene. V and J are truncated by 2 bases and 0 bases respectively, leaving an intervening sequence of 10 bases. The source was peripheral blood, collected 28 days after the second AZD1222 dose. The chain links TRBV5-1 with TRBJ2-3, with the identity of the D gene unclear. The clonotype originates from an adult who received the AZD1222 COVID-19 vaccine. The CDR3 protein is CASSLFSDSTDTQYF. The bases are TGCGCCAGCAGCTTATTCTCGGACAGCACAGATACGCAGTATTTT.